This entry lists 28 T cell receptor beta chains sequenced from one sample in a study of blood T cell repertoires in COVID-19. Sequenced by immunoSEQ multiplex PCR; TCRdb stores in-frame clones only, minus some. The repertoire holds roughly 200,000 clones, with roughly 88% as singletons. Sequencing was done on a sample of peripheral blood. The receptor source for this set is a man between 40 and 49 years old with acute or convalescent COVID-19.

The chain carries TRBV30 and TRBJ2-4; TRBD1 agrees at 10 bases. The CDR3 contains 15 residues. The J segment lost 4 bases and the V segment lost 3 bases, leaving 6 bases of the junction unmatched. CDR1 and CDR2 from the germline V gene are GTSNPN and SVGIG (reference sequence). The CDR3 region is CAWSGDRGHKNIQYF. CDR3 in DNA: TGTGCCTGGAGCGGGGACAGGGGCCATAAAAACATTCAGTACTTC. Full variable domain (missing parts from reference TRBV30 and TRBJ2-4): SQTIHQWPATLVQPVGSPLSLECTVEGTSNPNLYWYRQAAGRGLQLLFYSVGIGQISSEVPQNLSASRPQDRQFILSSKKLLLSDSGFYLCAWSGDRGHKNIQYFGAGTRLSVL.

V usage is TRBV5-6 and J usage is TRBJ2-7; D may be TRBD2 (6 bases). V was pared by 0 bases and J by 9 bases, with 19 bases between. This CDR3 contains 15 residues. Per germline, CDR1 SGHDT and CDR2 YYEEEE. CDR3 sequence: CASSLDGEALRGQYF. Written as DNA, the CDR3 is TGTGCCAGCAGCTTGGACGGGGAGGCCCTACGAGGGCAGTACTTC.

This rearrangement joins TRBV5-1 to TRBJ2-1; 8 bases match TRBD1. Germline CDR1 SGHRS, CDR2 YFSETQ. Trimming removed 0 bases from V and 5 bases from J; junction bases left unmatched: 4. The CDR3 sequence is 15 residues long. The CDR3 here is CASSLVPGGNNEQFF. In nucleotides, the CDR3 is TGCGCCAGCAGCTTGGTTCCAGGGGGCAACAATGAGCAGTTCTTC.

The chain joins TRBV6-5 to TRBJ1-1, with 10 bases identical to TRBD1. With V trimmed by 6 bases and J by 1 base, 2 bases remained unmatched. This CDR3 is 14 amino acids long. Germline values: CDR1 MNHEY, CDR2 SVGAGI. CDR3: CASSRQGANTEAFF. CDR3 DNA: TGTGCCAGCAGCCGACAGGGGGCGAACACTGAAGCTTTCTTT.

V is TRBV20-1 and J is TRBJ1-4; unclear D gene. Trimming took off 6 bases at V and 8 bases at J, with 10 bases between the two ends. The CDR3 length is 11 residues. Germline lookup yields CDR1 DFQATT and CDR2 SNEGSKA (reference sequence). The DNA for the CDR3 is TGCAGTGCCCCTGAGGTGGAAAAACTGTTTTTT. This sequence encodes CSAPEVEKLFF.

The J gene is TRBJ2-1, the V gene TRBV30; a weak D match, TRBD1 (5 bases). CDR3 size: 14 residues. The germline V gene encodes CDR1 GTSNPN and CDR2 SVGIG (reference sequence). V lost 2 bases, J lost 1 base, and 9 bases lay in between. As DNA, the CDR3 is TGTGCCTGGAGTAGGGGCGGATCCTACAATGAGCAGTTCTTC. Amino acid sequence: CAWSRGGSYNEQFF.

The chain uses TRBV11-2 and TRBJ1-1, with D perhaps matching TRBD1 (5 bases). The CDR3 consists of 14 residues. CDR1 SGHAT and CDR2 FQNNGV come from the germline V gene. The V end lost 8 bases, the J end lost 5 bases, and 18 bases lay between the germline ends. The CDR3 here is CASLLPGKGTEAFF. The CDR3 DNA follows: TGTGCCAGCTTACTTCCAGGGAAAGGGACTGAAGCTTTCTTT.

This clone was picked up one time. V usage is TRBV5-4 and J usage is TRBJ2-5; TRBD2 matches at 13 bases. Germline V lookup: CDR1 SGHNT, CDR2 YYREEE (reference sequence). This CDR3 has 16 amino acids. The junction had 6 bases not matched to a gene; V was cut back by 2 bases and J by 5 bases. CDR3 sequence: CASSLGLAGEAETQYF. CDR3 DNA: TGTGCCAGCAGCTTAGGACTAGCGGGAGAGGCGGAGACCCAGTACTTC.

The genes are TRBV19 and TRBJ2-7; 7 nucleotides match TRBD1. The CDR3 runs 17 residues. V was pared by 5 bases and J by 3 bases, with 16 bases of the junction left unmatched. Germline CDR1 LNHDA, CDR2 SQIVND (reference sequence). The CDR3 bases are TGTGCCAGTAGTCCCGGGGTAGGAACAGGGGTCTTCTACGAGCAGTACTTC. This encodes CASSPGVGTGVFYEQYF.

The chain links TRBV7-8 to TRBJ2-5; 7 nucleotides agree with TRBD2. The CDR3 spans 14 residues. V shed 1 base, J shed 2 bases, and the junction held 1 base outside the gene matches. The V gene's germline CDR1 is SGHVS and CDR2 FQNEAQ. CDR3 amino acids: CASSLVGLQETQYF. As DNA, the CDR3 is TGTGCCAGCAGCTTAGTGGGACTACAAGAGACCCAGTACTTC.

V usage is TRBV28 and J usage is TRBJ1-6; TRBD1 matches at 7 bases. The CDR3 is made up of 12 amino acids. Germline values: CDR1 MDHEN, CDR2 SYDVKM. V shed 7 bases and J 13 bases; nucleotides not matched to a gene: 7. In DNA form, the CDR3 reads TGTGCCAGCACCTACTCAGGGGGGCCCCTCCACTTT. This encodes CASTYSGGPLHF.

In nucleotides, the CDR3 is TGCAGCGTTGGCGCCCCCACAGACCTCTACGAGCAGTACTTC. Its protein is CSVGAPTDLYEQYF. This chain connects TRBV29-1 to TRBJ2-7; D is unresolved. Germline V gives CDR1 SQVTM, CDR2 ANQGSEA. The CDR3 spans 14 residues. With 4 bases removed from V and 3 bases from J, the gap between germline ends came to 16 bases.

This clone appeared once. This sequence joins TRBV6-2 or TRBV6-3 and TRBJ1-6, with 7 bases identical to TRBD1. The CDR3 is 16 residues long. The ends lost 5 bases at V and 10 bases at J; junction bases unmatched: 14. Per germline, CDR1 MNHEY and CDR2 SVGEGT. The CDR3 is CASSHVSDREGSPLHF. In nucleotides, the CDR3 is TGTGCCAGCAGTCACGTCTCAGACAGGGAAGGCTCACCCCTCCACTTT.

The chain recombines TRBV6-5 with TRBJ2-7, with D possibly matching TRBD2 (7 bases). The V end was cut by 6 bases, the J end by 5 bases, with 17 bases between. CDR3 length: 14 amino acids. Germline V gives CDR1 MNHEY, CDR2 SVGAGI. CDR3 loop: CASRGGNRDHEQYF. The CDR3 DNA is TGTGCCAGCAGGGGAGGGAACAGGGACCACGAGCAGTACTTC.

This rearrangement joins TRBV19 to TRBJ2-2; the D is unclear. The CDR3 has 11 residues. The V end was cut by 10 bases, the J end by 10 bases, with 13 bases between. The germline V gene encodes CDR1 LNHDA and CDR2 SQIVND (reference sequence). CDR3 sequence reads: CATFYAQELFF. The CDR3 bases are TGTGCCACCTTCTATGCCCAGGAGCTGTTTTTT. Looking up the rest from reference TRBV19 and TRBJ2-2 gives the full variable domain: DGGITQSPKYLFRKEGQNVTLSCEQNLNHDAMYWYRQDPGQGLRLIYYSQIVNDFQKGDIAEGYSVSREKKESFPLTVTSAQKNPTAFYLCATFYAQELFFGEGSRLTVL.

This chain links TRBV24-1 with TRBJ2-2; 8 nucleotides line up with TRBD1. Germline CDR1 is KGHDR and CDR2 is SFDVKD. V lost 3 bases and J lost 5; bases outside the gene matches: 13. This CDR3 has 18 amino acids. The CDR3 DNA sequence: TGTGCCACCAGTGATGAGGACAGGGTAAGTATTCGGACCGGGGAGCTGTTTTTT. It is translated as CATSDEDRVSIRTGELFF.

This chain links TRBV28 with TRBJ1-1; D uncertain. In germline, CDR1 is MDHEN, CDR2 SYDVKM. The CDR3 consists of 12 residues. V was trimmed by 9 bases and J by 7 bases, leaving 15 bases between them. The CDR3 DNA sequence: TGTGCCAGTAGGAGCCTCGGCTTTGAAGCTTTCTTT. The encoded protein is CASRSLGFEAFF.

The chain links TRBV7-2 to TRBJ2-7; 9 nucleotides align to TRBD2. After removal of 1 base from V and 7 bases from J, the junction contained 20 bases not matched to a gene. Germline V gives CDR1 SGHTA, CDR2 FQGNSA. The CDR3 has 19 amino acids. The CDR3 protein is CASSLGLAGFLRISWEQYF. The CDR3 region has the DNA TGTGCCAGCAGCTTAGGTCTAGCGGGATTCCTCCGAATTAGTTGGGAGCAGTACTTC.

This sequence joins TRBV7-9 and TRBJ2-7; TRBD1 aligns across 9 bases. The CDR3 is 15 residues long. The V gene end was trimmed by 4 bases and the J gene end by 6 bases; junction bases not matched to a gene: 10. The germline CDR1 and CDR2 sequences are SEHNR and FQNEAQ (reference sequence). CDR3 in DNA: TGTGCCAGCAGCTATTCCGGGACAGGGATCGCCGAGCAGTACTTC. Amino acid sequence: CASSYSGTGIAEQYF.

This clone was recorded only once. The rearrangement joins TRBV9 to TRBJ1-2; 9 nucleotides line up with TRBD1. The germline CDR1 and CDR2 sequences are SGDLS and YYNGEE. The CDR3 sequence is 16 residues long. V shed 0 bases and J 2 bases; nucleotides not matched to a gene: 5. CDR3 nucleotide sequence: TGTGCCAGCAGCGTAGTGGACAGGGGCATAAACTATGGCTACACCTTC. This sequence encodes CASSVVDRGINYGYTF.

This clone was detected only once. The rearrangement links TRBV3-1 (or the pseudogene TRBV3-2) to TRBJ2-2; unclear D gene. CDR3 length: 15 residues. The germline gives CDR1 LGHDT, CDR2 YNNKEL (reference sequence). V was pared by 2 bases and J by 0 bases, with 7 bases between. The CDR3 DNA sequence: TGTGCCAGCAGCCAAAATCTCCCGAACACCGGGGAGCTGTTTTTT. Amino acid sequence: CASSQNLPNTGELFF.

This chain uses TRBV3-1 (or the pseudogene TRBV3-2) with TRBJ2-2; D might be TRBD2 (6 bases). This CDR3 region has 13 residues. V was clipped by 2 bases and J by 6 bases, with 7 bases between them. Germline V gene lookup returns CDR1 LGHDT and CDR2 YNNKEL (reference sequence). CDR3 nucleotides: TGTGCCAGCAGCCAAACTAGCTCCGGGGAGCTGTTTTTT. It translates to CASSQTSSGELFF.

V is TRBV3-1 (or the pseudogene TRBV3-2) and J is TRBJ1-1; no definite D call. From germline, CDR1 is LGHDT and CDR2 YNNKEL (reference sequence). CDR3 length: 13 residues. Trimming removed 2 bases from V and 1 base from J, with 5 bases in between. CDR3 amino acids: CASSQNRNTEAFF. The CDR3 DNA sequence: TGTGCCAGCAGCCAAAACAGGAACACTGAAGCTTTCTTT.

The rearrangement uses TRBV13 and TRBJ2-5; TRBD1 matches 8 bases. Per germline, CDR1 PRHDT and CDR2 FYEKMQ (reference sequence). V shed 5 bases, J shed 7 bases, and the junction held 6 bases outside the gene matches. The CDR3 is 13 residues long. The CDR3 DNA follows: TGTGCCAGCAGCCCTCAGGGGGCCGGGACCCAGTACTTC. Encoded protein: CASSPQGAGTQYF.

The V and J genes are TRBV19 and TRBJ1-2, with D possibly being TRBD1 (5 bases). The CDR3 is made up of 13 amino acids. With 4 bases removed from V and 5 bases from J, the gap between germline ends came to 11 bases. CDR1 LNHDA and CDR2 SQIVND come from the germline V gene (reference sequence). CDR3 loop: CASSKQDGYGYTF. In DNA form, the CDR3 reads TGTGCCAGTAGTAAACAGGATGGTTATGGCTACACCTTC.

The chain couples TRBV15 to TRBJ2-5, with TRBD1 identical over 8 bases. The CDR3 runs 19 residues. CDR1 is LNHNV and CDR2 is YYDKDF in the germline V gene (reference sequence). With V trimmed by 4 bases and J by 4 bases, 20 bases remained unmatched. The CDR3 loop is CATSTQRTGQTARPETQYF. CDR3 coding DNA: TGTGCCACCAGCACCCAACGGACAGGGCAGACTGCCAGGCCAGAGACCCAGTACTTC.

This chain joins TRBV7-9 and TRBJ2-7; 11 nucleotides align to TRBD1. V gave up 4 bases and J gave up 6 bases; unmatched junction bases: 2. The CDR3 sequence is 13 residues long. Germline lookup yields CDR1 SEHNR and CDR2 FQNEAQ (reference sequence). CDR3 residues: CASSSGTGGEQYF. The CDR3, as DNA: TGTGCCAGCAGCTCCGGGACAGGGGGCGAGCAGTACTTC.

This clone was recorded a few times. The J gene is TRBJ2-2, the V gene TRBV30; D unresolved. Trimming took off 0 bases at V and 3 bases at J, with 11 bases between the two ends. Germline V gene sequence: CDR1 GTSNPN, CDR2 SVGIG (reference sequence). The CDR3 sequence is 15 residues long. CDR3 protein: CAWSVLDSHTGELFF. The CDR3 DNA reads TGTGCCTGGAGTGTACTCGACTCCCACACCGGGGAGCTGTTTTTT.